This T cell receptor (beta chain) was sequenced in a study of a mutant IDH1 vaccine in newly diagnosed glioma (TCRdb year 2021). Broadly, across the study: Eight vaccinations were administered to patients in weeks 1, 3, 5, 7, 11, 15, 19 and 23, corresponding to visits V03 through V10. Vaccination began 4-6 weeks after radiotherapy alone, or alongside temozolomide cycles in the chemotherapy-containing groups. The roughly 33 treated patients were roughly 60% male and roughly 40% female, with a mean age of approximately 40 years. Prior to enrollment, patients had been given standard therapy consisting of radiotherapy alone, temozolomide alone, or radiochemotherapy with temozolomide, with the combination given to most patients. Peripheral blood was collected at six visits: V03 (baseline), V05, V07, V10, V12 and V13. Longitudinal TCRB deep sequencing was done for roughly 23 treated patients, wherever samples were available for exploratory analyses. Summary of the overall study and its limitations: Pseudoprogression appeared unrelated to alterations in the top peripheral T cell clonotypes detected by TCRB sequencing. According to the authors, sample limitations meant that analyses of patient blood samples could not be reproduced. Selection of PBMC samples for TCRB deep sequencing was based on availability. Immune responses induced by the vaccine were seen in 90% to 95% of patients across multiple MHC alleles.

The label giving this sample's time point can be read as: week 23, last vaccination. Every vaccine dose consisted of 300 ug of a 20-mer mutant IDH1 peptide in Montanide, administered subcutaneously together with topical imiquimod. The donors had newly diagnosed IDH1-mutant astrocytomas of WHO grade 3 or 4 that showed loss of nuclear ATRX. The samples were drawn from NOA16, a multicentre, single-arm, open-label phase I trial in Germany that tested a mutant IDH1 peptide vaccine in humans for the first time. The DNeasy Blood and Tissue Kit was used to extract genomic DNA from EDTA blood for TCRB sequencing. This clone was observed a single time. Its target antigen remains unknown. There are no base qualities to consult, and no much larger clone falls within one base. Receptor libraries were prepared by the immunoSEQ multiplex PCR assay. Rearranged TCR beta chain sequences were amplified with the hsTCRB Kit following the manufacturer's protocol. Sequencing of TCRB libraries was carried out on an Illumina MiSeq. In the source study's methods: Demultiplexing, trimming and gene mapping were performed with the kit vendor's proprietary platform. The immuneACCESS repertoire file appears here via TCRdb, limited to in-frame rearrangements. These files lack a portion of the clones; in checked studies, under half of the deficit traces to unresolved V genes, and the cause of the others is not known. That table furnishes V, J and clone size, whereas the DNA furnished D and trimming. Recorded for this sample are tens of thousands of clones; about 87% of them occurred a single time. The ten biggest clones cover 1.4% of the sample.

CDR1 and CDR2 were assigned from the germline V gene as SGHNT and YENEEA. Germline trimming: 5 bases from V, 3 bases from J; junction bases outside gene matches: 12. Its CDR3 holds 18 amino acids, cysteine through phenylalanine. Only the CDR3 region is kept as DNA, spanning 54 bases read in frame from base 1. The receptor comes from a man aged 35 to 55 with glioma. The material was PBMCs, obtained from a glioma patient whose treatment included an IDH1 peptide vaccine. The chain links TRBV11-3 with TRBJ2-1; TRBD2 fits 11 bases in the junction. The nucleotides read TGTGCCAGCAGCCATGCCAGGACTAGCGGGTTCCTCTACAATGAGCAGTTCTTC. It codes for CASSHARTSGFLYNEQFF.